Each of the 24 T cell receptor beta chains below was sequenced from the same sample in a study of blood T cell repertoires in COVID-19. TCRdb's table, derived via immunoSEQ multiplex PCR, lists solely in-frame clones and lacks some. The sample yields under 100,000 clones, approximately 91% seen once. The sequenced sample consisted of peripheral blood. These TCRs come from a woman in her 70s with acute or convalescent COVID-19.

The chain's CDR3 is CASTTGGSGNTIYF. DNA of the CDR3: TGTGCCAGCACAACAGGGGGCTCTGGAAACACCATATATTTT. The chain combines TRBV19 with TRBJ1-3; TRBD1 matches at 8 bases. Losses at the gene ends were 9 bases for V and 0 bases for J; bases not matched to a gene: 4. There are 14 residues in the CDR3. Germline loops: CDR1 LNHDA, CDR2 SQIVND (reference sequence).

The chain has TRBV19 and TRBJ2-7, with 8 nucleotides matching TRBD1. CDR3 length: 15 residues. After removal of 7 bases from V and 2 bases from J, the junction contained 10 bases not matched to a gene. The germline V gene has CDR1 LNHDA and CDR2 SQIVND (reference sequence). The CDR3 here is CASTQGGTGTYEQYF. In DNA form, the CDR3 reads TGTGCCAGTACCCAAGGTGGGACAGGTACCTACGAGCAGTACTTC.

This rearrangement joins TRBV5-1 to TRBJ1-2; D is unclear. Trimming took 0 bases from V and 3 from J, leaving 6 bases between them. The CDR3 length is 13 residues. Germline V gene data show CDR1 as SGHRS and CDR2 as YFSETQ. This CDR3 reads CASSLDGDYGYTF. CDR3 bases: TGCGCCAGCAGCTTGGACGGGGACTATGGCTACACCTTC.

A single count supports this clone. This chain joins TRBV28 and TRBJ2-7; 7 positions match TRBD1. V gave up 6 bases and J gave up 7 bases; unmatched junction bases: 18. The CDR3 covers 16 residues. Germline CDR1 is MDHEN and CDR2 is SYDVKM. Here the CDR3 reads CASSPLDRVGSKEQYV. The CDR3 DNA sequence: TGTGCCAGCAGCCCCCTAGACAGGGTAGGCAGCAAGGAGCAGTACGTC.

V and J are TRBV19 and TRBJ2-2; TRBD1 might be the D (6 bases). The germline V and J ends were trimmed by 7 bases and 2 bases, with 11 bases remaining between them. The length of the CDR3 is 14 residues. Germline V gives CDR1 LNHDA, CDR2 SQIVND (reference sequence). In DNA, the CDR3 is TGTGCCAGTACTGGGGGCTTCAACACCGGGGAGCTGTTTTTT. This gives the protein CASTGGFNTGELFF.

The V call is TRBV21-1, the J call TRBJ1-6. TRBV21-1 is listed as a pseudogene. The CDR3 covers 23 residues. CDR3 in amino acids: CASSKVPGGLTVLFCSYNSPLHF. The CDR3 DNA reads as TGTGCCAGCAGCAAAGTACCCGGGGGATTGACCGTTTTATTTTGCTCCTATAATTCACCCCTCCACTTT.

The V and J genes are TRBV9 and TRBJ1-4; 12 bases agree with TRBD1. Germline CDR1 reads SGDLS; CDR2 reads YYNGEE. This CDR3 has 14 amino acids. The V and J ends lost 5 bases and 7 bases, in that order; junction bases with no gene match: 3. CDR3 protein: CASSGTGGGEKLFF. The DNA for the CDR3 is TGTGCCAGCAGTGGGACAGGGGGCGGTGAAAAACTGTTTTTT. Together with reference TRBV9 and TRBJ1-4, the CDR3 gives the full variable domain: DSGVTQTPKHLITATGQRVTLRCSPRSGDLSVYWYQQSLDQGLQFLIQYYNGEERAKGNILERFSAQQFPDLHSELNLSSLELGDSALYFCASSGTGGGEKLFFGSGTQLSVL.

The genes are TRBV7-9 and TRBJ1-4; maybe TRBD1 (6 bases). The CDR3 is 13 amino acids. Between the trimmed V and J ends, which lost 6 bases and 6 bases, there was a span of 11 bases. The germline CDR1 and CDR2 sequences are SEHNR and FQNEAQ (reference sequence). In nucleotides, the CDR3 is TGTGCCAGCAGACAGGGTAATGATGAAAAACTGTTTTTT. Amino acid sequence: CASRQGNDEKLFF.

The chain joins TRBV7-9 to TRBJ1-1; tentatively, D is TRBD1 (6 bases). The V gene's germline CDR1 is SEHNR and CDR2 FQNEAQ (reference sequence). V was shortened by 5 bases and J by 5 bases, with 18 bases between the two germline ends. The CDR3 is 15 residues long. CDR3 residues: CASSTPYRVRTEAFF. CDR3 DNA sequence: TGTGCCAGCAGCACGCCCTACAGGGTTCGAACTGAAGCTTTCTTT.

The CDR3 DNA is TGTGCCAGCAGCCACATTGACAGAGACACCGGGGAGCTGTTTTTT. Protein sequence: CASSHIDRDTGELFF. The chain joins TRBV5-8 to TRBJ2-2; D perhaps matches TRBD1 (5 bases). V lost 4 bases and J lost 3, with 13 bases in between. The CDR3 length is 15 residues. Germline V gives CDR1 SGHTS, CDR2 YDEGEE.

This chain connects TRBV5-1 to TRBJ2-7, with 7 nucleotides matching TRBD2. J lost 0 bases, V lost 4 bases, and 7 bases had no gene match. This CDR3 is built from 15 residues. The germline V gene encodes CDR1 SGHRS and CDR2 YFSETQ. CDR3 loop: CASSGSGTNSYEQYF. DNA for the CDR3: TGCGCCAGCAGCGGCTCCGGGACTAACTCCTACGAGCAGTACTTC. The variable domain in full, with the rest retrieved from reference TRBV5-1 and TRBJ2-7, is KAGVTQTPRYLIKTRGQQVTLSCSPISGHRSVSWYQQTPGQGLQFLFEYFSETQRNKGNFPGRFSGRQFSNSRSEMNVSTLELGDSALYLCASSGSGTNSYEQYFGPGTRLTVT.

This clone was seen a single time. The chain carries TRBV5-1 and TRBJ2-5, with TRBD1 identical over 9 bases. The ends lost 4 bases at V and 4 bases at J; junction bases unmatched: 11. CDR1 and CDR2 (germline): SGHRS, YFSETQ. CDR3 length equals 16 residues. CDR3 sequence reads: CASSIPPGTGIETQYF. As DNA, the CDR3 is TGCGCCAGCAGCATCCCCCCCGGGACAGGGATAGAGACCCAGTACTTC.

This chain links TRBV6-6 with TRBJ2-6; 11 bases align to TRBD1. CDR3 length equals 18 residues. J lost 0 bases, V lost 6 bases, and 7 bases had no gene match. CDR1 MNHNY and CDR2 SVGAGI come from the germline V gene (reference sequence). The CDR3 spells CASRRTGTGGSGANVLTF. CDR3 DNA sequence: TGTGCCAGCAGACGAACCGGGACAGGGGGCTCTGGGGCCAACGTCCTGACTTTC.

V gene TRBV19 combines with J gene TRBJ2-1; 10 bases are a match to TRBD1. The trim removed 4 bases at V and 2 bases at J, leaving 2 bases unmatched. The CDR3 contains 15 residues. Germline assignment: CDR1 LNHDA and CDR2 SQIVND (reference sequence). CDR3 residues: CASSKGQGPYNEQFF. The CDR3 DNA sequence: TGTGCCAGTAGTAAGGGACAGGGGCCCTACAATGAGCAGTTCTTC.

J is TRBJ2-7 and V is TRBV6-1; D is unresolved. Trimming pared 3 bases from V and 3 bases from J, leaving 3 bases between. CDR1 and CDR2 from the germline V gene are MNHNS and SASEGT. The CDR3 contains 11 residues. The CDR3 here is CASSDHYEQYV. CDR3 sequence (DNA): TGTGCCAGCAGTGACCACTACGAGCAGTACGTC.

The chain uses TRBV2 and TRBJ1-1, with 9 bases identical to TRBD1. J was trimmed by 6 bases and V by 4 bases; bases with no gene match: 6. The CDR3 loop spans 14 amino acids. Germline loops: CDR1 SNHLY, CDR2 FYNNEI. The CDR3 spells CASSADRGSPEAFF. The CDR3, as DNA: TGTGCCAGCAGTGCAGACAGGGGGAGTCCTGAAGCTTTCTTT. The full variable domain, its missing parts supplied by reference TRBV2 and TRBJ1-1, is EPEVTQTPSHQVTQMGQEVILRCVPISNHLYFYWYRQILGQKVEFLVSFYNNEISEKSEIFDDQFSVERPDGSNFTLKIRSTKLEDSAMYFCASSADRGSPEAFFGQGTRLTVV.

This chain connects TRBV5-1 to TRBJ2-5; 12 bases fit TRBD2. V shed 4 bases, J shed 5 bases, and the junction held 9 bases outside the gene matches. Germline CDR1 and CDR2: SGHRS and YFSETQ. The CDR3 has 16 residues. DNA for the CDR3: TGCGCCAGCAGCCCGGGACTAGCGGGCTCCCCGGAGACCCAGTACTTC. As protein: CASSPGLAGSPETQYF. Filled out from reference TRBV5-1 and TRBJ2-5, the complete variable domain reads KAGVTQTPRYLIKTRGQQVTLSCSPISGHRSVSWYQQTPGQGLQFLFEYFSETQRNKGNFPGRFSGRQFSNSRSEMNVSTLELGDSALYLCASSPGLAGSPETQYFGPGTRLLVL.

The chain links TRBV5-1 to TRBJ1-2; the D is unclear. Trimming took 4 bases from V and 5 from J, leaving 21 bases between them. Germline V gene lookup returns CDR1 SGHRS and CDR2 YFSETQ. The CDR3 extends over 16 amino acids. The CDR3 bases are TGCGCCAGCAGCCCGGGAAGGGTTCTGGGAGATTATGGCTACACCTTC. Its protein is CASSPGRVLGDYGYTF.

This clone has just a few counts. The V and J genes are TRBV3-1 (or the pseudogene TRBV3-2) and TRBJ1-2; 7 bases fit TRBD1. J was trimmed by 4 bases and V by 3 bases; bases with no gene match: 2. The CDR3 contains 13 residues. CDR1 is LGHDT and CDR2 is YNNKEL in the germline V gene (reference sequence). This chain's CDR3 is CASSQGQTYGYTF. CDR3 sequence (DNA): TGTGCCAGCAGCCAGGGACAGACCTATGGCTACACCTTC.

The V gene is TRBV19, the J gene TRBJ2-1, with 7 bases identical to TRBD2. The CDR3 extends over 16 amino acids. The germline CDR1 and CDR2 sequences are LNHDA and SQIVND (reference sequence). V lost 6 bases, J lost 5 bases, and 13 bases stayed unmatched. CDR3 amino acids: CASSTPLGLGHNEQFF. In nucleotides, the CDR3 is TGTGCCAGTAGCACCCCGCTCGGACTAGGGCACAATGAGCAGTTCTTC. Filled out from reference TRBV19 and TRBJ2-1, the complete variable domain reads DGGITQSPKYLFRKEGQNVTLSCEQNLNHDAMYWYRQDPGQGLRLIYYSQIVNDFQKGDIAEGYSVSREKKESFPLTVTSAQKNPTAFYLCASSTPLGLGHNEQFFGPGTRLTVL.

This clone was recorded a few times. The gene calls are TRBV10-2 and TRBJ1-5, with 7 bases that match TRBD1. From germline, CDR1 is WSHSY and CDR2 SAAADI. The V and J ends lost 7 bases and 4 bases, in that order; junction bases with no gene match: 7. The CDR3 runs 14 residues. Written as DNA, the CDR3 is TGCGCCAGCAACCGGGACAGCTATAATCAGCCCCAGCATTTT. Translated: CASNRDSYNQPQHF.

The gene calls are TRBV9 and TRBJ2-1, with D possibly being TRBD2 (6 bases). Germline-derived CDR1 and CDR2 are SGDLS and YYNGEE. V was trimmed by 4 bases and J by 9 bases, leaving 14 bases between them. The CDR3 runs to 13 residues. The CDR3 nucleotides read TGTGCCAGCAGCCCCTCGACTAGAGGTGAGCAGTTCTTC. Protein sequence: CASSPSTRGEQFF. Variable domain in full (rest from reference TRBV9 and TRBJ2-1): DSGVTQTPKHLITATGQRVTLRCSPRSGDLSVYWYQQSLDQGLQFLIQYYNGEERAKGNILERFSAQQFPDLHSELNLSSLELGDSALYFCASSPSTRGEQFFGPGTRLTVL.

The V call is TRBV13, the J call TRBJ2-1; 8 positions agree with TRBD2. The CDR3 totals 15 residues. Germline trimming cut 1 base from V and 4 bases from J; bases unmatched to any gene: 3. CDR1 and CDR2 from the germline V gene are PRHDT and FYEKMQ (reference sequence). CDR3 region: CASSLAAGVYNEQFF. The CDR3 DNA is TGTGCCAGCAGCTTAGCAGCGGGGGTATACAATGAGCAGTTCTTC.

A few counts support this clone. The rearrangement joins TRBV7-9 to TRBJ1-1, with D hard to call. This CDR3 has 13 residues. The V end was cut by 5 bases, the J end by 1 base, with 8 bases between. Germline CDR1 is SEHNR and CDR2 is FQNEAQ (reference sequence). The CDR3 DNA follows: TGTGCCAGCAGCGTGACTACGAACACTGAAGCTTTCTTT. It specifies CASSVTTNTEAFF.